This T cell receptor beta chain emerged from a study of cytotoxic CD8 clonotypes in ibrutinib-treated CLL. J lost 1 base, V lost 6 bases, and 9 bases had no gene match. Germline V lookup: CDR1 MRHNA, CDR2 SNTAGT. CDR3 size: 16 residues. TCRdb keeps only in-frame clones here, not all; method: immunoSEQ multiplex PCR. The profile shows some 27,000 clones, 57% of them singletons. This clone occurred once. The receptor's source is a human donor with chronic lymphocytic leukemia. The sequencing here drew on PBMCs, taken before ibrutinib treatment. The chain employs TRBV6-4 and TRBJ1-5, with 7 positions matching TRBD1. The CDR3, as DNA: TGTGCCAGCAGATCCCCGACAGGGCCAAGCAATCAGCCCCAGCATTTT. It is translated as CASRSPTGPSNQPQHF.